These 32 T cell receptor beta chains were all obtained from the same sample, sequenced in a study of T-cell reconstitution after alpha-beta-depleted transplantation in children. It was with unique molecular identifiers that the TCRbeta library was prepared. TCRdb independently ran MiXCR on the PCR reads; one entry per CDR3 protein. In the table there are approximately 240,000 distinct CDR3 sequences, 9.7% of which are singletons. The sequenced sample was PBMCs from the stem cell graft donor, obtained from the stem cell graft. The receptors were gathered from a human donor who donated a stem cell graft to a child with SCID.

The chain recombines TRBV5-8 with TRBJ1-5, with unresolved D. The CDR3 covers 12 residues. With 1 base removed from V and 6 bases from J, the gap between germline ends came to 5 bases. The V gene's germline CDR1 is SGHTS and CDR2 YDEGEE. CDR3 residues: CASSLTLQPQHF. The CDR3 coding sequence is TGTGCCAGCAGCTTGACACTTCAGCCCCAGCATTTT.

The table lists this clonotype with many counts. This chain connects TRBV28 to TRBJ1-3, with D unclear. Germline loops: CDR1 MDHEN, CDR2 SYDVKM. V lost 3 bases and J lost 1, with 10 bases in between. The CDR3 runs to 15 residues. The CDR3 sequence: CASSFNGGSGNTIYF. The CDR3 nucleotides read TGTGCCAGCAGTTTTAATGGCGGTTCTGGAAACACCATATATTTT.

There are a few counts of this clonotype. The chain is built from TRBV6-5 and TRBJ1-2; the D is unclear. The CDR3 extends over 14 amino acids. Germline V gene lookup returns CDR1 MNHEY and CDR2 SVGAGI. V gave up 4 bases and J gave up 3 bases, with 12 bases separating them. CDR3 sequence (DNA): TGTGCCAGCAGTTTGAGGAGAGAGTACTATGGCTACACCTTC. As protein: CASSLRREYYGYTF.

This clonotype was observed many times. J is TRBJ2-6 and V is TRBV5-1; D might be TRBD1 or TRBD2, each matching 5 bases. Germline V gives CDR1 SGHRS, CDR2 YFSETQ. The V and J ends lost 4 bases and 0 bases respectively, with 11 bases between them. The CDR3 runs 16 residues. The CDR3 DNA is TGCGCCAGCAGCCGGGACCCGGGCTCTGGGGCCAACGTCCTGACTTTC. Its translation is CASSRDPGSGANVLTF.

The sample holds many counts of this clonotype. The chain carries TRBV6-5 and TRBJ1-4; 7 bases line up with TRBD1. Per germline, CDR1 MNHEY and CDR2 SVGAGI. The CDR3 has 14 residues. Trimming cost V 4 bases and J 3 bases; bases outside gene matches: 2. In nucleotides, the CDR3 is TGTGCCAGCAGTTCCGGGACAGCTAATGAAAAACTGTTTTTT. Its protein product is CASSSGTANEKLFF.

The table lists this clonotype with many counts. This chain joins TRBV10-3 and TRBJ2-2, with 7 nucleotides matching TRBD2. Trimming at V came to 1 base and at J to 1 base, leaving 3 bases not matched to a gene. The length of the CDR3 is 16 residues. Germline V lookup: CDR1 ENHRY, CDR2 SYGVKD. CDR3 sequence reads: CAISEWERGNTGELFF. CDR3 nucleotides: TGTGCCATCAGTGAGTGGGAGCGGGGGAACACCGGGGAGCTGTTTTTT.

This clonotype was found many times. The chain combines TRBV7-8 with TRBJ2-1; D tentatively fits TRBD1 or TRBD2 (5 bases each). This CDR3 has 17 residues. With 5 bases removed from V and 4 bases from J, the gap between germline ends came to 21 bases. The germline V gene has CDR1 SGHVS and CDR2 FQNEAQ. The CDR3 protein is CASSPRHPGPPYNEQFF. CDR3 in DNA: TGTGCCAGCAGCCCCCGGCACCCGGGACCACCTTACAATGAGCAGTTCTTC.

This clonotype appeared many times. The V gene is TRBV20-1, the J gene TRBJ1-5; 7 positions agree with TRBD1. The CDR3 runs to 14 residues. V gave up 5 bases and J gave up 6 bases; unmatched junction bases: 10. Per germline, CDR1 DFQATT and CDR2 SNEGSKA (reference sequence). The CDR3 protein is CSALQGGFGQPQHF. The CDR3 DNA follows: TGCAGTGCTCTCCAGGGGGGGTTCGGTCAGCCCCAGCATTTT.

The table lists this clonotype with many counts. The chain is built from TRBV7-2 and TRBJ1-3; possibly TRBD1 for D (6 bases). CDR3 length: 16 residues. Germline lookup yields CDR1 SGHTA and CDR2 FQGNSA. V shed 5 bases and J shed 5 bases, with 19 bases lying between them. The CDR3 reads CASSPPTGWGRNTIYF. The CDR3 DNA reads TGTGCCAGCAGCCCTCCTACAGGGTGGGGAAGAAACACCATATATTTT.

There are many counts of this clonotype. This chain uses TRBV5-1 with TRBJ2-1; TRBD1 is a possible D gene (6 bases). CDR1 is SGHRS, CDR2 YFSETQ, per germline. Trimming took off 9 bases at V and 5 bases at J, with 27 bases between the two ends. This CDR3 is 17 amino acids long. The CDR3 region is CATVQGDGFPGNNEQFF. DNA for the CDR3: TGCGCCACCGTACAGGGAGACGGGTTCCCCGGAAACAATGAGCAGTTCTTC.

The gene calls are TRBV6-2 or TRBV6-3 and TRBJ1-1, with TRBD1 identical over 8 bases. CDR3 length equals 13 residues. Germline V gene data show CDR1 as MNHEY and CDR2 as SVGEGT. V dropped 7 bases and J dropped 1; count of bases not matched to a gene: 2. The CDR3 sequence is CASKGQGNTEAFF. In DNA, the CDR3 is TGTGCCAGCAAAGGACAGGGGAACACTGAAGCTTTCTTT.

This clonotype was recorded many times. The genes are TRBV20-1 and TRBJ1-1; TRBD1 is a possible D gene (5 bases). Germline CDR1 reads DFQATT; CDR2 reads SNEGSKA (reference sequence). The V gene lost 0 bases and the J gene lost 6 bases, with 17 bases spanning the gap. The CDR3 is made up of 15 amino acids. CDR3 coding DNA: TGCAGTGCTAGAGATGTGCGGGGGTTTATGGCTGAAGCTTTCTTT. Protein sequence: CSARDVRGFMAEAFF.

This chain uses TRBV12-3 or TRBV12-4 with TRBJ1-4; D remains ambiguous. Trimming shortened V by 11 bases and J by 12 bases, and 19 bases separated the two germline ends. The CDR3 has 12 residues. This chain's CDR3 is CAFSLARIELFF. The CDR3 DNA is TGTGCCTTCAGTTTAGCCAGGATAGAACTGTTTTTT.

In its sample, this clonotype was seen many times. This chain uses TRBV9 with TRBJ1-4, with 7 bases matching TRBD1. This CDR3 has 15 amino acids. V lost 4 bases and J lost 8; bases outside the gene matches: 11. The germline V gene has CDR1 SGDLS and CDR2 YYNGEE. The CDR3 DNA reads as TGTGCCAGCAGCCCCTGGGACAGATTAGAAGAAAAACTGTTTTTT. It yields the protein CASSPWDRLEEKLFF.

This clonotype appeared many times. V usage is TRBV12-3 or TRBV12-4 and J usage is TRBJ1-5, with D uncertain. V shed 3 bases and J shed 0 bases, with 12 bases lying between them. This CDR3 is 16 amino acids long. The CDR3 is CASSLYPPDSNQPQHF. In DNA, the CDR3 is TGTGCCAGCAGTTTGTACCCCCCAGATAGCAATCAGCCCCAGCATTTT.

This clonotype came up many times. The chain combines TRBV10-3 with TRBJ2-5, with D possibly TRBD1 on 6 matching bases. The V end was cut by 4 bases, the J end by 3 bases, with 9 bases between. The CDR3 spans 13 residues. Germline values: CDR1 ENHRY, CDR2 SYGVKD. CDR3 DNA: TGTGCCATCAGTGCGTACAGGGAAGAGACCCAGTACTTC. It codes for CAISAYREETQYF.

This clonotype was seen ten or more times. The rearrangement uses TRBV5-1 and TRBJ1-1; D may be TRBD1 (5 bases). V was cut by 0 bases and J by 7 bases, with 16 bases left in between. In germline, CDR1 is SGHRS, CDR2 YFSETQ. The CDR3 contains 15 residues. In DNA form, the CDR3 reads TGCGCCAGCAGCTTGGTCTCTCAGGGTTTTAATGAAGCTTTCTTT. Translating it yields CASSLVSQGFNEAFF.

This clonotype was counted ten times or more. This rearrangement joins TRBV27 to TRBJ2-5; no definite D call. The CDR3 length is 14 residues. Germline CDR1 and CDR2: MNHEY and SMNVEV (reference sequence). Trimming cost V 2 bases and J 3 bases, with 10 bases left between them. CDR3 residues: CASSLPDPEETQYF. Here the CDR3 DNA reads TGTGCCAGCAGTTTACCTGACCCCGAAGAGACCCAGTACTTC.

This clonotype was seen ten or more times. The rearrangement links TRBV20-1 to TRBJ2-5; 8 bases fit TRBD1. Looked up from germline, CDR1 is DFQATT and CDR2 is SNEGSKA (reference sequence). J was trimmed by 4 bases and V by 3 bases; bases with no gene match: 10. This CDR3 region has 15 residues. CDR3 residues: CSARSTGEKTETQYF. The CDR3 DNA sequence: TGCAGTGCTAGGTCGACAGGGGAAAAGACAGAGACCCAGTACTTC.

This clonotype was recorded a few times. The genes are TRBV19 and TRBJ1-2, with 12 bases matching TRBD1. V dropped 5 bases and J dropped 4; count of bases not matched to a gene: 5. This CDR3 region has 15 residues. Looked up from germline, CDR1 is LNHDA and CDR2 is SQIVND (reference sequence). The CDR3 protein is CASSRDRGRLYGYTF. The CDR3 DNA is TGTGCCAGTAGTCGGGACAGGGGGCGCCTCTATGGCTACACCTTC.

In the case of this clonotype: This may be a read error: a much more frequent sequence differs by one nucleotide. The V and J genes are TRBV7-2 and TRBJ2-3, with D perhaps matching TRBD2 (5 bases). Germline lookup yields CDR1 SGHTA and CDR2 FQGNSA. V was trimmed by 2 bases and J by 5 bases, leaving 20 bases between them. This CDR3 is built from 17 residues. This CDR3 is CASSLYWGSAPLDTQYF. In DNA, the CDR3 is TGTGCCAGCAGCTTATATTGGGGTAGCGCACCCTTAGATACGCAGTATTTT.

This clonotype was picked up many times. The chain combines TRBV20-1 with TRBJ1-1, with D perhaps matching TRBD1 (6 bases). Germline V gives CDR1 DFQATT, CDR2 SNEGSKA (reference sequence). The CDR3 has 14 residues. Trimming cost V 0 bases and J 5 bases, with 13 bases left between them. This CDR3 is CSARDTGGRTEAFF. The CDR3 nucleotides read TGCAGTGCTAGAGATACCGGGGGGCGAACTGAAGCTTTCTTT.

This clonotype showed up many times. The DNA for the CDR3 is TGCGCCAGCAGCACAGCCGCAGGGGGCTCTGGGGCCAACGTCCTGACTTTC. Amino acids: CASSTAAGGSGANVLTF. V gene TRBV5-1 combines with J gene TRBJ2-6; 7 nucleotides match TRBD1. Germline CDR1 SGHRS, CDR2 YFSETQ. V shed 4 bases and J 0 bases; nucleotides not matched to a gene: 7. The CDR3 covers 17 residues.

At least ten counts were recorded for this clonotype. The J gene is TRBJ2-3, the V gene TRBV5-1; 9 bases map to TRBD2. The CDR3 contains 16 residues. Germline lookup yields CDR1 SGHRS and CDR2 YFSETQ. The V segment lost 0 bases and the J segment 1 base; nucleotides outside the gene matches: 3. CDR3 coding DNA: TGCGCCAGCAGCTTGGGCGGGGGGGCCGGCACAGATACGCAGTATTTT. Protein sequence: CASSLGGGAGTDTQYF.

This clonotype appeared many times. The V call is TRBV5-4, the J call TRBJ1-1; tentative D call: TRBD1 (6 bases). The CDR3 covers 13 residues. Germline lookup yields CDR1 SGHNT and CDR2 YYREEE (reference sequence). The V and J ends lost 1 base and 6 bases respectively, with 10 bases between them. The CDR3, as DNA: TGTGCCAGCAGCTTGTGGGGGCCGGCTGAAGCTTTCTTT. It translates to CASSLWGPAEAFF.

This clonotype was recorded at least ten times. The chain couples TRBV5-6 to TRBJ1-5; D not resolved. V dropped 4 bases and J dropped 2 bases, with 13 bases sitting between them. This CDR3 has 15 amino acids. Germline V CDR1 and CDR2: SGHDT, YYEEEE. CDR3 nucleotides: TGTGCCAGCAGCCGATGGTGGGCCGGCAATCAGCCCCAGCATTTT. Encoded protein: CASSRWWAGNQPQHF.

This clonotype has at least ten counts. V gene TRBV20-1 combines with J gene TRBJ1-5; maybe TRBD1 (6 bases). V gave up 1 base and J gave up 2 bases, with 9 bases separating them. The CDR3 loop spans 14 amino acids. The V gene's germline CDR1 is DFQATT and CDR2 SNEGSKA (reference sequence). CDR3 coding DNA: TGCAGTGCTAGAGGGGGGGGCGGCAATCAGCCCCAGCATTTT. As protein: CSARGGGGNQPQHF.

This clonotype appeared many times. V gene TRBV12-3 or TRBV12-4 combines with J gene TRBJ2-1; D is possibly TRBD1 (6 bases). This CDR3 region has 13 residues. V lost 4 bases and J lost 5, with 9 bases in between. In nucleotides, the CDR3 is TGTGCCAGCAGTTCGGACAGTCACAATGAGCAGTTCTTC. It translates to CASSSDSHNEQFF.

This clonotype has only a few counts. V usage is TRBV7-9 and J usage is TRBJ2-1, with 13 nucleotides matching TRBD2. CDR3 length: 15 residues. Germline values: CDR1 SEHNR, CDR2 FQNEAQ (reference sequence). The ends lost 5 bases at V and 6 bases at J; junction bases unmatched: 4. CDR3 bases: TGTGCCAGCAGCCGGACTAGCGGGGGTATCAATGAGCAGTTCTTC. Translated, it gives CASSRTSGGINEQFF.

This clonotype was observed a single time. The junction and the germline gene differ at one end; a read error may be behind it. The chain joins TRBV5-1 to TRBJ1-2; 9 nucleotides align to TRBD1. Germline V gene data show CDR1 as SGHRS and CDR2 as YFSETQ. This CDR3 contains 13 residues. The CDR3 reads CASSSGQGGGYPF. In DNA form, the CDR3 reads TGCGCCAGCAGTTCGGGACAGGGAGGGGGCTACCCCTTC.

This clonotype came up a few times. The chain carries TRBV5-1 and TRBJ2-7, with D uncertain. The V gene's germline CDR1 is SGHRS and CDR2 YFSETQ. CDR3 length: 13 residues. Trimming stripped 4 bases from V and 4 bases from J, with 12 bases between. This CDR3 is CASSRDNKYEQYF. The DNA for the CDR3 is TGCGCCAGCAGCCGTGATAATAAATACGAGCAGTACTTC.

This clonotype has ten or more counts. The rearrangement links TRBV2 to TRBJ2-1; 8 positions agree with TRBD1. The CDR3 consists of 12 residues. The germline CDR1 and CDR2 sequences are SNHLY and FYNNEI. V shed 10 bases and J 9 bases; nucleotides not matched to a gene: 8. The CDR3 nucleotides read TGTGCCATGAAAGGGACAGGCGGTGAGCAGTTCTTC. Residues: CAMKGTGGEQFF.